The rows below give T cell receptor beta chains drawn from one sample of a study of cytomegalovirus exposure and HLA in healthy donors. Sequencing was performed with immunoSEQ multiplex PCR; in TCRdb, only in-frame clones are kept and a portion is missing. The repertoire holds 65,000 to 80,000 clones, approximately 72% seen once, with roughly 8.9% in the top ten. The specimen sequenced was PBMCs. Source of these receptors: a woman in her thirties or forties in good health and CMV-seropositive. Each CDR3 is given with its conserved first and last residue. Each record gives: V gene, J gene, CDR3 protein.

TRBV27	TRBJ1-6	CASSQTENSPLHF
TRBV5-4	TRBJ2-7	CASSITSGGAYEQYF
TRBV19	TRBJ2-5	CASSSTGGSPGETQYF
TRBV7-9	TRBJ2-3	CASSLVGDTQYF
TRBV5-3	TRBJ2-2	CARSWTRGRSNTGELFF
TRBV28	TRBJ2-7	CATESTYEQYF
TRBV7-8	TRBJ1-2	CASSFISRRWPNYGYTF
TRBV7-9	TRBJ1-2	CASSLGGGQANYGYTF
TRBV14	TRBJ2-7	CASSQDRVYEQYF
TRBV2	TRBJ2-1	CASSEGLAGVGEQFF
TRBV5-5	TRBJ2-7	CASSTAVGGLGYEQYF
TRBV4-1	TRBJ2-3	CASSGTGGTDTQYF
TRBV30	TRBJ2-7	CAWTNRDRGYEQYF
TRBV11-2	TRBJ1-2	CASSLRQGYYGYTF
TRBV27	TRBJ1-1	CASSLESGYTGTEAFF
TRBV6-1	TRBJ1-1	CASREWAEAFF
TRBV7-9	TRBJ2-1	CASSLGGGGGYEQFF
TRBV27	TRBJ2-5	CASSYQFEETQYF
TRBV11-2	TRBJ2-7	CASSQYSMGHHSYEQYF
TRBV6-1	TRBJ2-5	CASTFTGSETQYF
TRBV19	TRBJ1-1	CASTLGQQGRTFF
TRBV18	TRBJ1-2	CASSPQGLGYGYTF
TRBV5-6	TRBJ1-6	CASITRGRGSPLHF
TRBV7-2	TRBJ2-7	CASSRGGFEQYF
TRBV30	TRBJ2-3	CAWRVIAGGPVADTQYF
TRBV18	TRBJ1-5	CASSPDRDNQPQHF
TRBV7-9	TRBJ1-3	CASSFNSSGNTIYF
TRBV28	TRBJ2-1	CASRAIREQFF
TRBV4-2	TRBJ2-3	CASSQDERGGADTQYF
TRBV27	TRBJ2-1	CASSISTSGGNNEQFF
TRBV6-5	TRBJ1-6	CASSRQGARNSPLHF
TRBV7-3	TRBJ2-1	CASSLIPAGGSNEQFF
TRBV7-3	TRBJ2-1	CASSLHGGLNNEQFF
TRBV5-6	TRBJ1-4	CASRNRGDEKLFF
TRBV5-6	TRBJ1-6	CASSTGQGFISPLHF
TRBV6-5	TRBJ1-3	CASSYSGDSGNTIYF
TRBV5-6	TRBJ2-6	CASSLLGDAGANVLTF
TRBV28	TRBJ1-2	CASSLPAGTWVSF
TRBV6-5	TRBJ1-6	CASSYSVTGHNSPLHF
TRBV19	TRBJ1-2	CASKRTLVYGYTF
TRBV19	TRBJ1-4	CANSMGTANNEKLFF
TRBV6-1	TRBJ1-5	CASSDSGQAQPQHF
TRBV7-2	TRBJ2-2	CASSLIASTGELFF
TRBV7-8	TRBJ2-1	CASSLLAGGGDEQFF
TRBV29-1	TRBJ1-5	CSVVQGVGNQPQHF
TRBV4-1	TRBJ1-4	CASSQPRGRRATNEKLFF